The TCR beta chain described here comes from a study of blood T cell repertoires in COVID-19. Study processing details: Amplification with reference gene primers provided the estimates of nucleated cell counts. The method was immunoSEQ multiplex PCR; TCRdb's version includes in-frame clones alone and lacks a portion of them. The V and J calls and clone size come from that table; D and trimming were worked out from the DNA. The table shows about 350,000 clones, with more than 70% occurring only once. CDR3 length: 17 amino acids. The germline CDR1 and CDR2 sequences are MNHEY and SMNVEV (reference sequence). Trimming left V 6 bases short and J 0 bases short, with 18 bases between.

The sequence was collected from a woman in her sixties with COVID-19, enrolled during active disease. The chain uses TRBV27 and TRBJ1-5; TRBD1 is a possible D gene (6 bases). Material: peripheral blood. CDR3 loop: CASRSIQGLYSNQPQHF. DNA of the CDR3: TGTGCCAGCAGGAGTATACAGGGTCTCTATAGCAATCAGCCCCAGCATTTT.